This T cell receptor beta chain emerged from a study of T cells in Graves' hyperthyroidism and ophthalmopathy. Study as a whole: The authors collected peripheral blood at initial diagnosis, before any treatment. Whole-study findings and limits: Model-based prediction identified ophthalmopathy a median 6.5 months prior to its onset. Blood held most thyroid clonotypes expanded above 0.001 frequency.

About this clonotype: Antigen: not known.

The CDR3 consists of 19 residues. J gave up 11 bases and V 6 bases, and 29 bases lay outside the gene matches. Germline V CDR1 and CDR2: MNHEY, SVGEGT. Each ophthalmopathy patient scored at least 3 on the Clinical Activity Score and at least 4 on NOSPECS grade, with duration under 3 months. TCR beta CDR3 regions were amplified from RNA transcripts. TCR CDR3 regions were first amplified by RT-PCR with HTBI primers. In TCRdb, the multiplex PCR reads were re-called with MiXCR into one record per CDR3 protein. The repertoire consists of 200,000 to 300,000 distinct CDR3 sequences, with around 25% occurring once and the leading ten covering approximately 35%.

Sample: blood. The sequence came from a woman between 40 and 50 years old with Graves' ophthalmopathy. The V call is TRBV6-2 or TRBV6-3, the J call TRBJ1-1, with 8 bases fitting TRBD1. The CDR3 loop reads CASSLYGFTGTGRYYSAFF. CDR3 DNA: TGTGCCAGCAGCCTTTATGGGTTTACCGGGACAGGCCGTTACTACTCGGCTTTCTTT.